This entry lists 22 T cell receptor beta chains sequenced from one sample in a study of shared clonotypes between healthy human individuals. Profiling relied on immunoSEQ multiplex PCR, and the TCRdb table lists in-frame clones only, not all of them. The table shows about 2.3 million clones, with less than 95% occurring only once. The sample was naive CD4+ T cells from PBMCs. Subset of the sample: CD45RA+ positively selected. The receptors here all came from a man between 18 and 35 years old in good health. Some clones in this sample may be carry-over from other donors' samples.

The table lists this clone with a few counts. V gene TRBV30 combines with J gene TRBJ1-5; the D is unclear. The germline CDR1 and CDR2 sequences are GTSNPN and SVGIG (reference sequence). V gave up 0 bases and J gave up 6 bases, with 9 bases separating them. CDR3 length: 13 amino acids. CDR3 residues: CAWSVKVRQPQHF. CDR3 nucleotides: TGTGCCTGGAGTGTGAAGGTTCGTCAGCCCCAGCATTTT.

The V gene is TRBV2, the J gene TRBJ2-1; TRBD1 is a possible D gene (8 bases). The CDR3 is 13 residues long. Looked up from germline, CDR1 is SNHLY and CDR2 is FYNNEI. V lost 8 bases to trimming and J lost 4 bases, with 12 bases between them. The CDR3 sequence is CASGGDRYNEQFF. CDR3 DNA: TGTGCCAGCGGGGGGGACAGGTACAATGAGCAGTTCTTC.

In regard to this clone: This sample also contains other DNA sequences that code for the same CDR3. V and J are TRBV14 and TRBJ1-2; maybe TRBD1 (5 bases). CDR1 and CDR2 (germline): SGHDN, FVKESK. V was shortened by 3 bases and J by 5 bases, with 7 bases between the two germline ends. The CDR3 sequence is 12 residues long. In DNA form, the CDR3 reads TGTGCCAGCAGCCAGGGGGTTTATGGCTACACCTTC. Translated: CASSQGVYGYTF.

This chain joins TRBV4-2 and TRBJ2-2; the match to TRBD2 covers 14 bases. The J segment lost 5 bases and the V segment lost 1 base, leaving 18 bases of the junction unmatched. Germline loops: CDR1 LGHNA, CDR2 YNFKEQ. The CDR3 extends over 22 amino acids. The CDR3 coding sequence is TGTGCCAGCAGCCAAGCGCTCCGACTAGCGGGAGGGTCGGGCGTAGGTACCGGGGAGCTGTTTTTT. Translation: CASSQALRLAGGSGVGTGELFF.

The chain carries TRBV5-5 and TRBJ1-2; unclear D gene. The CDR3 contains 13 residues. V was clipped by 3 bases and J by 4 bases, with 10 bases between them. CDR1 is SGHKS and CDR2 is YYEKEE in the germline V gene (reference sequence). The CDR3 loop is CASSSRALYGYTF. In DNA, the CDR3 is TGTGCCAGCAGCTCTCGGGCACTCTATGGCTACACCTTC.

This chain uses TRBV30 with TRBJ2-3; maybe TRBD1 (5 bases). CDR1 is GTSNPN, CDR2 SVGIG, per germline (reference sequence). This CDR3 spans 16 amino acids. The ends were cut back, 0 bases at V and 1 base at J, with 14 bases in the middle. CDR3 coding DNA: TGTGCCTGGAGTGTGAACGGCCTAGGGGGCACAGATACGCAGTATTTT. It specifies CAWSVNGLGGTDTQYF.

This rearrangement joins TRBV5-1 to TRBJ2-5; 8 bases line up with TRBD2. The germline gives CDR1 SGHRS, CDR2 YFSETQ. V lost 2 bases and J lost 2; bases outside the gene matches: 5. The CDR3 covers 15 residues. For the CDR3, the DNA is TGCGCCAGCAGCTTACTAGCGGATTCGCAAGAGACCCAGTACTTC. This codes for CASSLLADSQETQYF.

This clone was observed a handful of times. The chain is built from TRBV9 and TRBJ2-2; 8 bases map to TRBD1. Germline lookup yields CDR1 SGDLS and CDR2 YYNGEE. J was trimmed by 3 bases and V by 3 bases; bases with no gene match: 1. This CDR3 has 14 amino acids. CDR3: CASSETGDTGELFF. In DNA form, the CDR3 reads TGTGCCAGCAGCGAGACAGGGGACACCGGGGAGCTGTTTTTT.

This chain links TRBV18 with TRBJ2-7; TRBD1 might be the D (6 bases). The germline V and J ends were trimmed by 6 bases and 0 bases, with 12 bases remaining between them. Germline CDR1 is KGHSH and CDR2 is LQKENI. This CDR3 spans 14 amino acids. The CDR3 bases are TGTGCCAGCTCTCTACAGACAGGCTCCTACGAGCAGTACTTC. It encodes CASSLQTGSYEQYF.

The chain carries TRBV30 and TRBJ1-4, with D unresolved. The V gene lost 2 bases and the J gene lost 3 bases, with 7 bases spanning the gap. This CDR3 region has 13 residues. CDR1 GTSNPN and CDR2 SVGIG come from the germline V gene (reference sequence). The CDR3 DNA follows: TGTGCCTGGAGTCTAACGGCTAATGAAAAACTGTTTTTT. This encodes CAWSLTANEKLFF.

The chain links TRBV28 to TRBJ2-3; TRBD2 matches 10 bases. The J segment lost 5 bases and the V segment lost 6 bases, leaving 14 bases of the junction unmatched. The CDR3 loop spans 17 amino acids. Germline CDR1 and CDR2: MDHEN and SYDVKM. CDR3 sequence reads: CASSLKSGREGVDTQYF. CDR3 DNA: TGTGCCAGCAGCCTTAAAAGCGGGAGGGAGGGGGTAGATACGCAGTATTTT. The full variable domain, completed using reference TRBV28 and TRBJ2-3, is DVKVTQSSRYLVKRTGEKVFLECVQDMDHENMFWYRQDPGLGLRLIYFSYDVKMKEKGDIPEGYSVSREKKERFSLILESASTNQTSMYLCASSLKSGREGVDTQYFGPGTRLTVL.

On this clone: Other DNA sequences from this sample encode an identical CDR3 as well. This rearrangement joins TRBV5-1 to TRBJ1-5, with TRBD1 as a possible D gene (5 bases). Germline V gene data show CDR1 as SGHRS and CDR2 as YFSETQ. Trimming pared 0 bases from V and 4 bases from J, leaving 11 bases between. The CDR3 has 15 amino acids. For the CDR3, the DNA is TGCGCCAGCAGCTTGGAGGGCCAGGGTAATCAGCCCCAGCATTTT. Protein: CASSLEGQGNQPQHF.

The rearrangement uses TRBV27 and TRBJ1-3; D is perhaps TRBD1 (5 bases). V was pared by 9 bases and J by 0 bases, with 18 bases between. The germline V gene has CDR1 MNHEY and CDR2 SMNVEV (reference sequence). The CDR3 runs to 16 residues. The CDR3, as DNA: TGTGCCAGACTAAGGGACGACTCGACCTCTGGAAACACCATATATTTT. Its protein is CARLRDDSTSGNTIYF.

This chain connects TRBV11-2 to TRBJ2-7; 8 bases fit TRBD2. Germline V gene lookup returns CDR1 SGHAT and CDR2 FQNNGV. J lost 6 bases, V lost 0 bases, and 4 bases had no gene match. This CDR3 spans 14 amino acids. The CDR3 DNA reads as TGTGCCAGCAGCTTAGAGACTAGCGCGGGCGAGCAGTACTTC. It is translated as CASSLETSAGEQYF.

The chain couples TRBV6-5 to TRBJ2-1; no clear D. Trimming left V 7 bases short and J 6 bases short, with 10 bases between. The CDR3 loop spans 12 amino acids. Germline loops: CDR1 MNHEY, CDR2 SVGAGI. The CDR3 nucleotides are TGTGCCAGCACAAATCCCTCCAATGAGCAGTTCTTC. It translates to CASTNPSNEQFF.

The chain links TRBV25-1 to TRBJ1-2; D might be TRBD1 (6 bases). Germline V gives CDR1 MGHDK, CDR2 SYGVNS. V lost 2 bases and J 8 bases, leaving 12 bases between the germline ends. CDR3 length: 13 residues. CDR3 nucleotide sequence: TGTGCCAGCAGTGAAAGGGGGGCGCAAGGCTACACCTTC. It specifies CASSERGAQGYTF.

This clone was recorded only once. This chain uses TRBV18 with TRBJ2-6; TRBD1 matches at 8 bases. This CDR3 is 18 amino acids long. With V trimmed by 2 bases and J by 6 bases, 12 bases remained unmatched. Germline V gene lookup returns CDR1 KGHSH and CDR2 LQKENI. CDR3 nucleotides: TGTGCCAGCTCACCAATTTCTCAGGGGGCCTCCGAGGCCAACGTCCTGACTTTC. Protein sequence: CASSPISQGASEANVLTF.

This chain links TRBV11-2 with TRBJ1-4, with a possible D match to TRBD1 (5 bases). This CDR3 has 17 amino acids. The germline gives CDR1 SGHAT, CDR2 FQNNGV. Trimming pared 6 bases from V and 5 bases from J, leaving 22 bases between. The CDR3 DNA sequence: TGTGCCAGCAGTTATCGGCCCCGCAGGGAGAGGAATGAAAAACTGTTTTTT. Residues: CASSYRPRRERNEKLFF.

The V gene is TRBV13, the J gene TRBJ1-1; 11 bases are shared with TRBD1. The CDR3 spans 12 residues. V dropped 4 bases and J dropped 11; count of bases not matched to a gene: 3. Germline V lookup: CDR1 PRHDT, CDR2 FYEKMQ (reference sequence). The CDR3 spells CASSYGDRGAFF. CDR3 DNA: TGTGCCAGCAGCTACGGGGACAGGGGGGCTTTCTTT.

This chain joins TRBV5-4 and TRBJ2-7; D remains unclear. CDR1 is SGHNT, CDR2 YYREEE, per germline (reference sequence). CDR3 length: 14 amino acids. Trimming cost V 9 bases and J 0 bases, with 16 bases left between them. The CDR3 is CATTTLPNSYEQYF. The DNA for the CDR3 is TGTGCCACCACGACCCTTCCCAACTCCTACGAGCAGTACTTC. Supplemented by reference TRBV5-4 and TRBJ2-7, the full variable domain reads ETGVTQSPTHLIKTRGQQVTLRCSSQSGHNTVSWYQQALGQGPQFIFQYYREEENGRGNFPPRFSGLQFPNYSSELNVNALELDDSALYLCATTTLPNSYEQYFGPGTRLTVT.

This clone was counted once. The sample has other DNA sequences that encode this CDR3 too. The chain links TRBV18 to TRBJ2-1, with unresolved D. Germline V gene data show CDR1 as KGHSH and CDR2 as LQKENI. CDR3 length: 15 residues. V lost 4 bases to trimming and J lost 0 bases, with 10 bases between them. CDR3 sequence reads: CASSLGPSSYNEQFF. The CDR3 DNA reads TGTGCCAGCTCACTAGGGCCTAGCTCCTACAATGAGCAGTTCTTC. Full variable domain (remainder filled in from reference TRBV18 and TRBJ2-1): NAGVMQNPRHLVRRRGQEARLRCSPMKGHSHVYWYRQLPEEGLKFMVYLQKENIIDESGMPKERFSAEFPKEGPSILRIQQVVRGDSAAYFCASSLGPSSYNEQFFGPGTRLTVL.

CDR3 nucleotide sequence: TGTGCCAGCAGCTTAGTGCGTCTAGGAGGGACCGGGGAGCTGTTTTTT. It yields the protein CASSLVRLGGTGELFF. The genes are TRBV7-2 and TRBJ2-2, with D possibly being TRBD2 (6 bases). V lost 1 base and J 5 bases, leaving 14 bases between the germline ends. CDR1 is SGHTA and CDR2 is FQGNSA in the germline V gene. This CDR3 spans 16 amino acids.